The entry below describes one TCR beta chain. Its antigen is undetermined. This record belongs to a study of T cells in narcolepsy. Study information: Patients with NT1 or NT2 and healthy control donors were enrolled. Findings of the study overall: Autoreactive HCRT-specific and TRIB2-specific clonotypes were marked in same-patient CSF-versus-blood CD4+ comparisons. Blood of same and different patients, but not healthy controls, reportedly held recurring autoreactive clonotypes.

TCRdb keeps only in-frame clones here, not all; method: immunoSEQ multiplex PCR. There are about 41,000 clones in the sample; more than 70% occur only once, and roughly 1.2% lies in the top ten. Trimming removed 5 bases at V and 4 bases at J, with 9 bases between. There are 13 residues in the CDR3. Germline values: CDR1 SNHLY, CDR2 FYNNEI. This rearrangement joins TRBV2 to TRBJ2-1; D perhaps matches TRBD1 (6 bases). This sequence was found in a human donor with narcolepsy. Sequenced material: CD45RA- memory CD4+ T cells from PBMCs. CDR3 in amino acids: CASSLTGYNEQFF. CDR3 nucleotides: TGTGCCAGCAGTCTAACAGGGTACAATGAGCAGTTCTTC.